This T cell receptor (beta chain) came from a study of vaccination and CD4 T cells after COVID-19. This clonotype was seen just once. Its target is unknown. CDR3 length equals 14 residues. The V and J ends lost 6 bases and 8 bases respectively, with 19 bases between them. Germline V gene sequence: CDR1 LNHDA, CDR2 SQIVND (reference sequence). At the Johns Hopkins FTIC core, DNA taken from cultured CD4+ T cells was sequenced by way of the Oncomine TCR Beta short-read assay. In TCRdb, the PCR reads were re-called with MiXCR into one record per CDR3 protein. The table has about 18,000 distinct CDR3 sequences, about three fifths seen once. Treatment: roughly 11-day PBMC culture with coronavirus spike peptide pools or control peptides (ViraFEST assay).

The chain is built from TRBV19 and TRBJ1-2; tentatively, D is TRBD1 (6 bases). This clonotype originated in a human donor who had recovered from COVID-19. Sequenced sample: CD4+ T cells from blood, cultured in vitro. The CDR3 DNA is TGTGCCAGTAGCCAACAACTGACAGGAAGGGGCTACACCTTC. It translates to CASSQQLTGRGYTF.